This T cell receptor beta chain was obtained from a study of cytotoxic CD8 clonotypes in ibrutinib-treated CLL. Study context: Within the patient group, eleven to twelve were relapsed/refractory and some 15 treatment-naive, and 17 were IGHV unmutated. Study-level findings and limits: The clonality rise at ibrutinib response reflected private clonotype expansion.

Libraries were prepared by immunoSEQ multiplex PCR; TCRdb keeps only in-frame clonotypes and omits some of them. Seen here are about 160,000 clones, under 90% observed once, and the top ten hold about 5%. This CDR3 has 13 residues. The germline V gene has CDR1 SNHLY and CDR2 FYNNEI. V lost 4 bases and J lost 5, with 11 bases in between. As to this clone: Antigen specificity is unknown.

The chain combines TRBV2 with TRBJ1-2; D gene uncertain. This TCR was recovered from a human donor with chronic lymphocytic leukemia. The sequencing used PBMCs, collected after 24 months of ibrutinib treatment. CDR3 DNA sequence: TGTGCCAGCAGTGTTAGCAGCTTATATGGCTACACCTTC. Residues: CASSVSSLYGYTF.